Presented here are 20 T cell receptor beta chains from one specimen sequenced in a study of blood T cell repertoires in COVID-19. The repertoire was sequenced with immunoSEQ multiplex PCR; TCRdb's copy has only in-frame clones and lacks some. The sample yields approximately 70,000 clones, 88% seen once. Sequencing used peripheral blood. The origin of the receptors is a human donor in a cohort sampled during active COVID-19.

This chain uses TRBV4-2 with TRBJ2-5; the match to TRBD2 covers 9 bases. There are 16 residues in the CDR3. The J segment lost 5 bases and the V segment lost 3 bases, leaving 10 bases of the junction unmatched. Per germline, CDR1 LGHNA and CDR2 YNFKEQ. The DNA of the CDR3 is TGTGCCAGCAGCCAGACCTTAGCGGGAGCGGGGGAGACCCAGTACTTC. Its protein product is CASSQTLAGAGETQYF.

The chain uses TRBV4-2 and TRBJ2-5; TRBD1 is a possible D gene (7 bases). CDR3 length: 15 residues. Germline V CDR1 and CDR2: LGHNA, YNFKEQ. With 1 base removed from V and 7 bases from J, the gap between germline ends came to 16 bases. Here the CDR3 DNA reads TGTGCCAGCAGCCAAGTAAGGGGGGACAGAGGGACCCAGTACTTC. It is translated as CASSQVRGDRGTQYF.

This clone was seen only once. V gene TRBV2 combines with J gene TRBJ2-7; D possibly corresponds to TRBD1 (6 bases). This CDR3 contains 14 residues. Looked up from germline, CDR1 is SNHLY and CDR2 is FYNNEI. Between the trimmed V and J ends, which lost 5 bases and 5 bases, there was a span of 16 bases. CDR3 in amino acids: CASSMGQGPHEQYF. The CDR3 DNA sequence: TGTGCCAGCAGTATGGGGCAGGGGCCCCACGAGCAGTACTTC.

This sequence joins TRBV5-4 and TRBJ2-7, with D possibly being TRBD2 (6 bases). Germline V gene sequence: CDR1 SGHNT, CDR2 YYREEE (reference sequence). Trimming shortened V by 5 bases and J by 7 bases, and 22 bases separated the two germline ends. The CDR3 extends over 15 amino acids. CDR3 sequence: CASSPRGTNSGEQYF. The CDR3 bases are TGTGCCAGCAGTCCCCGGGGGACGAACTCGGGGGAGCAGTACTTC.

The chain uses TRBV6-6 and TRBJ1-2; the D gene is possibly TRBD1 (5 bases). The CDR3 spans 14 residues. Germline CDR1 MNHNY, CDR2 SVGAGI (reference sequence). Trimming cost V 1 base and J 3 bases, with 9 bases left between them. Here the CDR3 reads CASSYYPRDYGYTF. In nucleotides, the CDR3 is TGTGCCAGCAGTTACTACCCCAGGGACTATGGCTACACCTTC.

The J gene is TRBJ1-4, the V gene TRBV4-3; D gene ambiguous. Germline assignment: CDR1 LGHNA and CDR2 YSLEER. This CDR3 is built from 15 residues. The V end lost 0 bases, the J end lost 3 bases, and 8 bases lay between the germline ends. The CDR3 bases are TGCGCCAGCAGCCAAGATCTGGGAGCTAATGAAAAACTGTTTTTT. Translated: CASSQDLGANEKLFF.

The chain carries TRBV2 and TRBJ2-1; D remains unclear. Between the trimmed V and J ends, which lost 6 bases and 12 bases, there was a span of 12 bases. The CDR3 length is 11 residues. Germline loops: CDR1 SNHLY, CDR2 FYNNEI. The CDR3 here is CASRETTAQFF. CDR3 sequence (DNA): TGTGCCAGCAGGGAAACTACGGCGCAGTTCTTC.

The chain employs TRBV19 and TRBJ1-1, with D perhaps TRBD1 (6 bases). This CDR3 is built from 14 residues. Trimming took off 6 bases at V and 1 base at J, with 12 bases between the two ends. Germline CDR1 and CDR2: LNHDA and SQIVND (reference sequence). CDR3 nucleotides: TGTGCCAGTAGGCTACAGGGTCCGAACACTGAAGCTTTCTTT. Translated, it gives CASRLQGPNTEAFF.

This sequence joins TRBV7-9 and TRBJ2-1; 10 bases line up with TRBD2. CDR1 and CDR2 from the germline V gene are SEHNR and FQNEAQ (reference sequence). The CDR3 runs to 18 residues. With 1 base clipped from V and 4 bases from J, the junction kept 10 bases outside the gene matches. Here the CDR3 reads CASSLEAASGRTYNEQFF. CDR3 DNA: TGTGCCAGCAGCTTAGAGGCGGCTAGCGGGAGAACTTACAATGAGCAGTTCTTC.

The chain uses TRBV3-1 (or the pseudogene TRBV3-2) and TRBJ1-1, with 9 bases identical to TRBD1. Germline V CDR1 and CDR2: LGHDT, YNNKEL (reference sequence). The CDR3 covers 14 residues. J was trimmed by 5 bases and V by 4 bases; bases with no gene match: 5. CDR3 in amino acids: CASSPRDRETEAFF. In nucleotides, the CDR3 is TGTGCCAGCAGCCCCCGGGACAGGGAAACTGAAGCTTTCTTT.

The rearrangement joins TRBV24-1 to TRBJ2-3, with D tentatively TRBD2 (5 bases). Trimming removed 8 bases from V and 2 bases from J, with 13 bases in between. From germline, CDR1 is KGHDR and CDR2 SFDVKD. CDR3 length: 14 amino acids. This CDR3 reads CATTRWLATDTQYF. CDR3 DNA sequence: TGTGCCACCACCAGGTGGCTAGCCACAGATACGCAGTATTTT.

J is TRBJ2-2 and V is TRBV30; 7 bases match TRBD2. This CDR3 has 18 amino acids. Trimming removed 3 bases from V and 6 bases from J; junction bases left unmatched: 19. Germline CDR1 reads GTSNPN; CDR2 reads SVGIG (reference sequence). Here the CDR3 DNA reads TGTGCCTGGAGAACCTGGAGTGGGTCCCCTAGCGGACCCGGGGAGCTGTTTTTT. This encodes CAWRTWSGSPSGPGELFF.

The chain couples TRBV11-2 to TRBJ2-5; the D is unclear. The germline CDR1 and CDR2 sequences are SGHAT and FQNNGV. CDR3 size: 12 residues. The germline V and J ends were trimmed by 2 bases and 3 bases, with 4 bases remaining between them. CDR3 loop: CASSLPEETQYF. In DNA form, the CDR3 reads TGTGCCAGCAGCTTACCCGAAGAGACCCAGTACTTC.

The V gene is TRBV19, the J gene TRBJ1-2, with D possibly being TRBD1 (5 bases). Trimming stripped 5 bases from V and 4 bases from J, with 20 bases between. The CDR3 has 16 residues. Germline-derived CDR1 and CDR2 are LNHDA and SQIVND (reference sequence). CDR3 residues: CASSLGLGRIGYGYTF. CDR3 bases: TGTGCCAGTAGTCTGGGACTGGGCCGAATAGGCTATGGCTACACCTTC.

V is TRBV2 and J is TRBJ2-7; D unresolved. CDR3 length equals 14 residues. Trimming removed 5 bases from V and 1 base from J, with 12 bases in between. CDR1 SNHLY and CDR2 FYNNEI come from the germline V gene. CDR3 coding DNA: TGTGCCAGCAGTAAAGGAGTGCTATCCTACGAGCAGTACTTC. It translates to CASSKGVLSYEQYF.

Note on this clone: At one end the junction does not follow the germline gene, possibly because of a read error. The chain employs TRBV7-2 and TRBJ2-7; TRBD2 matches 7 bases. The CDR3 is 13 amino acids. Germline lookup yields CDR1 SGHTA and CDR2 FQGNSA. The CDR3 reads CASSLVSAGAVNF. The CDR3, as DNA: TGTGCCAGCAGCTTAGTCTCTGCGGGAGCAGTGAACTTC.

This chain links TRBV5-1 with TRBJ2-1, with D possibly matching TRBD2 (5 bases). This CDR3 has 15 amino acids. CDR1 is SGHRS, CDR2 YFSETQ, per germline. V shed 0 bases and J shed 3 bases, with 10 bases lying between them. The CDR3 reads CASSLESSGYNEQFF. The CDR3 DNA sequence: TGCGCCAGCAGCTTGGAATCCAGCGGCTACAATGAGCAGTTCTTC. Filled out from reference TRBV5-1 and TRBJ2-1, the complete variable domain reads KAGVTQTPRYLIKTRGQQVTLSCSPISGHRSVSWYQQTPGQGLQFLFEYFSETQRNKGNFPGRFSGRQFSNSRSEMNVSTLELGDSALYLCASSLESSGYNEQFFGPGTRLTVL.

As DNA, the CDR3 is TGTGCCAGCAGCCAAGATCGGGGGTTTAATGAAAAACTGTTTTTT. It is translated as CASSQDRGFNEKLFF. The gene calls are TRBV3-1 (or the pseudogene TRBV3-2) and TRBJ1-4; a possible D gene is TRBD1 (5 bases). The V end lost 0 bases, the J end lost 4 bases, and 9 bases lay between the germline ends. The CDR3 runs to 15 residues. Germline V gene lookup returns CDR1 LGHDT and CDR2 YNNKEL (reference sequence).

The V gene is TRBV5-5, the J gene TRBJ1-5; no firm D call. The CDR3 has 14 amino acids. Germline loops: CDR1 SGHKS, CDR2 YYEKEE (reference sequence). V lost 4 bases to trimming and J lost 8 bases, with 16 bases between them. The CDR3 reads CASSRSSYEEPQHF. The CDR3 DNA sequence: TGTGCCAGCAGCCGTAGTAGTTACGAGGAGCCCCAGCATTTT. The complete variable domain, with remaining parts taken from reference TRBV5-5 and TRBJ1-5, reads DAGVTQSPTHLIKTRGQQVTLRCSPISGHKSVSWYQQVLGQGPQFIFQYYEKEERGRGNFPDRFSARQFPNYSSELNVNALLLGDSALYLCASSRSSYEEPQHFGDGTRLSIL.

This chain connects TRBV5-1 to TRBJ2-5; the match to TRBD2 covers 14 bases. V lost 0 bases to trimming and J lost 1 base; unmatched junction nucleotides: 2. This CDR3 is built from 17 residues. Looked up from germline, CDR1 is SGHRS and CDR2 is YFSETQ. The DNA of the CDR3 is TGCGCCAGCAGCTTGGGGACTAGCGGGAGGAGCCAAGAGACCCAGTACTTC. Translation: CASSLGTSGRSQETQYF.